What follows are 21 T cell receptor beta chains derived from one specimen sequenced in a study of T cells in narcolepsy (dated by TCRdb to between 2017 and 2018). Library creation used the immunoSEQ multiplex PCR assay. The source is immuneACCESS, and TCRdb retained only in-frame sequences with V and J called. Part of the clones is not carried over; for the studies checked, unresolved V genes explain less than half of this, and the remainder is unexplained. For this sample there are more than 9,500 clones; 94% appear just once. Around 1.1% of the sample is held by the ten biggest clonotypes. Sequenced sample: CD45RA- memory CD4+ T cells from PBMCs. The meaning of the sample's cell subset or site label: memory T cells sorted ex vivo from peripheral blood. The receptors were gathered from a human donor with narcolepsy.

The J gene is TRBJ2-7, the V gene TRBV7-9, with TRBD2 as a possible D gene (5 bases). In germline, CDR1 is SEHNR, CDR2 FQNEAQ (reference sequence). CDR3 length: 15 amino acids. Deletions cut 1 base from V and 0 bases from J, with 10 bases between. CDR3 nucleotide sequence: TGTGCCAGCAGCTTAGAGTCCGGACTCTCCTACGAGCAGTACTTC. Its translation is CASSLESGLSYEQYF.

The genes are TRBV6-1 and TRBJ2-1; TRBD2 matches 11 bases. The CDR3 is 15 residues long. The V gene end was trimmed by 5 bases and the J gene end by 8 bases; junction bases not matched to a gene: 8. The germline gives CDR1 MNHNS, CDR2 SASEGT. CDR3: CASSPSSGGRDEQFF. CDR3 nucleotide sequence: TGTGCCAGCAGTCCTTCTAGCGGGGGGAGGGATGAGCAGTTCTTC.

The chain carries TRBV7-9 and TRBJ1-1; TRBD1 matches 7 bases. In germline, CDR1 is SEHNR, CDR2 FQNEAQ (reference sequence). The CDR3 consists of 14 residues. J was trimmed by 1 base and V by 5 bases; bases with no gene match: 4. The CDR3 loop reads CASSLGTANTEAFF. CDR3 sequence (DNA): TGTGCCAGCAGCCTGGGGACAGCGAACACTGAAGCTTTCTTT.

Remarks on this clone: This likely comes from a read error, as the CDR3 has no conserved phenylalanine or tryptophan at its end. No DNA is shown, since the ends of the CDR3 on it are uncertain; the CDR3 is the one TCRdb lists. The chain recombines TRBV2 with TRBJ1-1; the D call in the table, TRBD1, was not verified against the DNA. The CDR3 spans 13 residues, counting both ends. Germline lookup yields CDR1 SNHLY and CDR2 FYNNEI. CDR3 region: CASSELVSLGAGL.

The chain carries TRBV6-6 and TRBJ1-5, with D unclear. V gave up 5 bases and J gave up 3 bases, with 8 bases separating them. Germline CDR1 reads MNHNY; CDR2 reads SVGAGI (reference sequence). This CDR3 is built from 13 residues. DNA of the CDR3: TGTGCCAGCAGTCTACTTGACAATCAGCCCCAGCATTTT. The encoded protein is CASSLLDNQPQHF.

The DNA of the CDR3 is TGTGCCAGCAATTCAGGTTATAGCAATCAGCCCCAGCATTTT. The encoded protein is CASNSGYSNQPQHF. V gene TRBV6-1 combines with J gene TRBJ1-5; D remains ambiguous. The CDR3 contains 14 residues. In germline, CDR1 is MNHNS, CDR2 SASEGT. Trimming pared 7 bases from V and 0 bases from J, leaving 10 bases between.

The gene calls are TRBV7-6 and TRBJ2-2, with 10 bases aligning to TRBD1. Germline V gene data show CDR1 as SGHVS and CDR2 as FNYEAQ. The CDR3 is 16 residues long. The junction had 7 bases not matched to a gene; V was cut back by 5 bases and J by 4 bases. The CDR3 region has the DNA TGTGCCAGCAGCCCATCGGGACAGGGGAGCACCGGGGAGCTGTTTTTT. Amino acids: CASSPSGQGSTGELFF. Full variable domain (remainder filled in from reference TRBV7-6 and TRBJ2-2): GAGVSQSPRYKVTKRGQDVALRCDPISGHVSLYWYRQALGQGPEFLTYFNYEAQQDKSGLPNDRFSAERPEGSISTLTIQRTEQRDSAMYRCASSPSGQGSTGELFFGEGSRLTVL.

V gene TRBV30 combines with J gene TRBJ2-7, with 9 nucleotides matching TRBD1. The CDR3 spans 14 residues. With V trimmed by 2 bases and J by 7 bases, 9 bases remained unmatched. Germline V gene data show CDR1 as GTSNPN and CDR2 as SVGIG (reference sequence). As DNA, the CDR3 is TGTGCCTGGAGTCCTCCGGGACAGGGAGCAGAGCAGTACTTC. Amino acids: CAWSPPGQGAEQYF.

The chain is built from TRBV19 and TRBJ2-3; 7 bases agree with TRBD2. The CDR3 spans 15 residues. The V gene end was trimmed by 5 bases and the J gene end by 6 bases; junction bases not matched to a gene: 11. Germline V CDR1 and CDR2: LNHDA, SQIVND (reference sequence). CDR3 DNA: TGTGCCAGTAGTGGCGAAGCTAGCGGAGGGGATACGCAGTATTTT. This sequence encodes CASSGEASGGDTQYF. Based on the CDR3 plus reference TRBV19 and TRBJ2-3, the full variable domain is DGGITQSPKYLFRKEGQNVTLSCEQNLNHDAMYWYRQDPGQGLRLIYYSQIVNDFQKGDIAEGYSVSREKKESFPLTVTSAQKNPTAFYLCASSGEASGGDTQYFGPGTRLTVL.

A single count supports this clone. The chain links TRBV5-1 to TRBJ2-5, with TRBD2 identical over 10 bases. Germline V lookup: CDR1 SGHRS, CDR2 YFSETQ. The J segment lost 3 bases and the V segment lost 4 bases, leaving 3 bases of the junction unmatched. The CDR3 consists of 14 residues. The DNA for the CDR3 is TGCGCCAGCAGCCCTACTAGCGGGGAAGAGACCCAGTACTTC. Protein product: CASSPTSGEETQYF.

The chain combines TRBV7-9 with TRBJ2-7; the D is unclear. The CDR3 is 13 residues long. Trimming left V 3 bases short and J 1 base short, with 7 bases between. Germline V lookup: CDR1 SEHNR, CDR2 FQNEAQ (reference sequence). CDR3 sequence reads: CASSFSGSYEQYF. The CDR3 DNA reads TGTGCCAGCAGCTTTTCTGGATCCTACGAGCAGTACTTC. The variable domain in full, completed from reference TRBV7-9 and TRBJ2-7, reads DTGVSQNPRHKITKRGQNVTFRCDPISEHNRLYWYRQTLGQGPEFLTYFQNEAQLEKSRLLSDRFSAERPKGSFSTLEIQRTEQGDSAMYLCASSFSGSYEQYFGPGTRLTVT.

The rearrangement joins TRBV27 to TRBJ2-3, with 12 bases matching TRBD2. Germline CDR1 reads MNHEY; CDR2 reads SMNVEV (reference sequence). The V segment lost 5 bases and the J segment 4 bases; nucleotides outside the gene matches: 13. The CDR3 totals 18 residues. CDR3 sequence: CASSKKLRLAGDADTQYF. CDR3 nucleotide sequence: TGTGCCAGCAGTAAAAAACTCCGACTAGCGGGAGATGCAGATACGCAGTATTTT.

The gene calls are TRBV7-8 and TRBJ2-1; 7 nucleotides agree with TRBD2. Germline V gives CDR1 SGHVS, CDR2 FQNEAQ. The CDR3 spans 15 residues. Losses at the gene ends were 2 bases for V and 7 bases for J; bases not matched to a gene: 8. As DNA, the CDR3 is TGTGCCAGCAGCTTACGGCGGGAGAGGTTAAATGAGCAGTTCTTC. Translating gives CASSLRRERLNEQFF.

CDR3 in amino acids: CASSVSEGAEAFF. The CDR3 region has the DNA TGTGCCAGCAGCGTCTCAGAGGGCGCTGAAGCTTTCTTT. V usage is TRBV9 and J usage is TRBJ1-1; D ambiguous. Trimming removed 2 bases at V and 6 bases at J, with 11 bases between. Per germline, CDR1 SGDLS and CDR2 YYNGEE. The CDR3 is 13 residues long.

The chain links TRBV11-2 to TRBJ2-3, with D uncertain. Trimming cost V 1 base and J 0 bases, with 5 bases left between them. Germline V gene data show CDR1 as SGHAT and CDR2 as FQNNGV. The CDR3 has 14 residues. Here the CDR3 DNA reads TGTGCCAGCAGCTTAGGGTCCAGCACAGATACGCAGTATTTT. Its translation is CASSLGSSTDTQYF.

The genes are TRBV29-1 and TRBJ1-6; D may be TRBD1 (5 bases). The CDR3 totals 13 residues. V was cut by 6 bases and J by 8 bases, with 14 bases left in between. CDR1 is SQVTM and CDR2 is ANQGSEA in the germline V gene. The CDR3 here is CSVLVTADSPLHF. The CDR3 DNA reads as TGCAGCGTCCTGGTGACAGCCGATTCACCCCTCCACTTT.

The chain is built from TRBV11-2 and TRBJ1-6; D remains ambiguous. The CDR3 is 13 amino acids. With 2 bases removed from V and 17 bases from J, the gap between germline ends came to 16 bases. Germline V lookup: CDR1 SGHAT, CDR2 FQNNGV. The CDR3 here is CASSLPQVDKVHF. Here the CDR3 DNA reads TGTGCCAGCAGCTTACCCCAGGTAGACAAGGTCCACTTT. The complete variable domain, with remaining parts taken from reference TRBV11-2 and TRBJ1-6, reads EAGVAQSPRYKIIEKRQSVAFWCNPISGHATLYWYQQILGQGPKLLIQFQNNGVVDDSQLPKDRFSAERLKGVDSTLKIQPAKLEDSAVYLCASSLPQVDKVHFGNGTRLTVT.

This sequence joins TRBV19 and TRBJ2-3, with 7 bases lining up with TRBD1. The V gene end was trimmed by 6 bases and the J gene end by 5 bases; junction bases not matched to a gene: 5. The CDR3 has 13 amino acids. CDR1 LNHDA and CDR2 SQIVND come from the germline V gene (reference sequence). The CDR3 DNA follows: TGTGCCAGTAGAGCCGACAGGGAAGATACGCAGTATTTT. Translation gives CASRADREDTQYF.

The J gene is TRBJ1-2, the V gene TRBV6-5, with a weak D call TRBD1 (5 bases). CDR1 and CDR2 from the germline V gene are MNHEY and SVGAGI. V lost 6 bases to trimming and J lost 0 bases, with 14 bases between them. There are 15 residues in the CDR3. CDR3 sequence: CASRRGRGSNYGYTF. CDR3 DNA sequence: TGTGCCAGCAGGAGAGGGAGGGGATCTAACTATGGCTACACCTTC.

The V call is TRBV6-4, the J call TRBJ2-1; no clear D gene. The CDR3 loop spans 14 amino acids. The V gene lost 3 bases and the J gene lost 4 bases, with 10 bases spanning the gap. Germline-derived CDR1 and CDR2 are MRHNA and SNTAGT. CDR3 DNA: TGTGCCAGCAGTGATGGCCTGGCATACAATGAGCAGTTCTTC. Translation gives CASSDGLAYNEQFF.

The chain recombines TRBV19 with TRBJ2-5; no clear D gene. Trimming left V 5 bases short and J 0 bases short, with 7 bases between. The CDR3 covers 13 residues. CDR1 is LNHDA, CDR2 SQIVND, per germline (reference sequence). In DNA, the CDR3 is TGTGCCAGTAGTCGGGCATACCAAGAGACCCAGTACTTC. Residues: CASSRAYQETQYF.